The 7 T cell receptor beta chains below all came from one sample that was sequenced in a study of Graves' ophthalmopathy and Graves' hyperthyroidism. Using RNA transcripts, the TCR beta CDR3 regions were amplified. The library came from an HTBI-primed first-round RT-PCR and a second-round multiplex PCR. TCRdb reanalysed the multiplex PCR reads using MiXCR and keeps one entry per CDR3 protein. Of around 1,200,000 distinct CDR3 sequences listed, about two fifths were seen once; the top ten hold around 10%. The specimen was peripheral blood or thyroid tissue (not recorded which). All receptors derive from an adult man with Graves' hyperthyroidism.

This clonotype was found many times. The chain links TRBV4-2 to TRBJ1-5; D unresolved. Germline V gene data show CDR1 as LGHNA and CDR2 as YNFKEQ. The CDR3 extends over 15 amino acids. Trimming removed 3 bases from V and 0 bases from J, with 9 bases in between. CDR3 DNA: TGTGCCAGCAGCCAGAGGGAGAATAGCAATCAGCCCCAGCATTTT. Amino acid sequence: CASSQRENSNQPQHF.

In this sample, this clonotype turned up a few times. The V gene is TRBV25-1, the J gene TRBJ2-2; 9 bases map to TRBD1. CDR1 is MGHDK and CDR2 is SYGVNS in the germline V gene. After removal of 4 bases from V and 5 bases from J, the junction contained 11 bases not matched to a gene. The CDR3 runs 17 residues. The chain's CDR3 is CASSASTGGFRTGELFF. CDR3 DNA: TGTGCCAGCAGTGCCTCAACAGGGGGCTTTAGGACCGGGGAGCTGTTTTTT.

This clonotype was seen a single time. The rearrangement joins TRBV3-1 to TRBJ2-7; D perhaps matches TRBD1 (5 bases). The ends were cut back, 5 bases at V and 5 bases at J, with 10 bases in the middle. CDR1 and CDR2 (germline): LGHDT, YNNKEL (reference sequence). The CDR3 runs to 12 residues. As DNA, the CDR3 is TGTGCCAGCAGCTTCCAGACAGACGAGCAGTACTTC. Amino acid sequence: CASSFQTDEQYF.

This clonotype came up many times. The chain couples TRBV5-1 to TRBJ2-6, with D unresolved. Trimming took off 4 bases at V and 0 bases at J, with 14 bases between the two ends. Germline V gene lookup returns CDR1 SGHRS and CDR2 YFSETQ. This CDR3 has 17 amino acids. The CDR3 reads CASSPTPLLSGANVLTF. The CDR3 nucleotides are TGCGCCAGCAGCCCCACCCCCCTTCTCTCTGGGGCCAACGTCCTGACTTTC.

V usage is TRBV12-3 or TRBV12-4 and J usage is TRBJ1-1, with 9 bases that match TRBD1. CDR3 length: 14 residues. Trimming at V came to 5 bases and at J to 11 bases, leaving 12 bases not matched to a gene. Here the CDR3 reads CASSPQPGTGFAFF. The CDR3 DNA reads TGTGCCAGCAGTCCCCAACCCGGGACAGGGTTTGCTTTCTTT.

The CDR3 sequence is CASSVTGIDEQYF. CDR3 DNA sequence: TGTGCCAGCAGCGTCACCGGGATCGACGAGCAGTACTTC. The rearrangement uses TRBV5-6 and TRBJ2-7; D may be TRBD2 (5 bases). This CDR3 region has 13 residues. Germline loops: CDR1 SGHDT, CDR2 YYEEEE. Trimming pared 4 bases from V and 5 bases from J, leaving 13 bases between.

This clonotype was seen ten or more times. The chain carries TRBV5-1 and TRBJ1-2, with TRBD1 matching over 9 bases. Looked up from germline, CDR1 is SGHRS and CDR2 is YFSETQ. This CDR3 region has 15 residues. V gave up 0 bases and J gave up 8 bases; unmatched junction bases: 8. DNA for the CDR3: TGCGCCAGCAGCTTGGAAGCACAGGGGGCCGGGGGCTACACCTTC. It specifies CASSLEAQGAGGYTF.